This entry features one TCR beta chain sequence. Its matching antigen is unknown. Sample barcodes and UMIs were carried by the TCR alpha and TCR beta cDNA libraries that 5'RACE generated with constant-segment primers. TCRdb called the 5' RACE reads again in MiXCR, with one record for every CDR3 protein. The data show about 360,000 distinct CDR3 sequences, about 15% seen once. These data come from a study of T-cell memory formation after mild COVID-19. Study-level points and caveats: CD4+ clones that contracted lay mainly in CM and EM; CD8+ ones lay in EMRA.

Germline V lookup: CDR1 SGHTA, CDR2 FQGNSA. V lost 5 bases and J 6 bases, leaving 10 bases between the germline ends. The CDR3 length is 12 residues. The specimen was PBMCs or a T cell subset sorted from them (not recorded which). The TCR originated in a man between 18 and 35 years old who had mild COVID-19 (a few samples of this study predate the infection). Cell type and time point are not known. The chain uses TRBV7-2 and TRBJ1-1; D gene ambiguous. The CDR3: CASSRTGPEAFF. In DNA, the CDR3 is TGTGCCAGCAGCCGGACTGGCCCTGAAGCTTTCTTT.